A selection of T cell receptor beta chains follows, all from one sample in a study of blood T cell repertoires in COVID-19. Assay used: immunoSEQ multiplex PCR; TCRdb lists only in-frame clones, some missing. The data contain approximately 490,000 clones, about 90% of them singletons. Material for sequencing was PBMCs or T cells enriched from blood (not recorded which). Source of these receptors: a woman between 18 and 29 years old who had recovered from COVID-19. CDR3s include the opening cysteine and the closing phenylalanine or tryptophan. The D gene is left open where the match is weak. Size tells how often a clone was seen (once, few, many) or the class of an expanded clone, and some rows leave it out.

J: TRBJ1-5
size: few
D: .
length: 15
V: TRBV18
DNA: TGTGCCAGCTCACCAGTCCCGGCAGGGGATCAGCCCCAGCATTTT
CDR3: CASSPVPAGDQPQHF

J: TRBJ1-3
size: .
D: .
length: 18
V: TRBV7-9
DNA: TGTGCCAGCAGCTTAGTAATTGGCAGTGTCAACTCTGGAAACACCATATATTTT
CDR3: CASSLVIGSVNSGNTIYF

J: TRBJ1-6
size: .
D: .
length: 13
V: TRBV28
DNA: TGTGTTTCCGAGGGGGTTGGAAATTCACCCCTCCACTTT
CDR3: CVSEGVGNSPLHF

J: TRBJ2-7
size: .
D: TRBD2
length: 15
V: TRBV19
DNA: TGTGCCAGTAGTATCGTTGCCGGGACTAGCTACGAGCAGTACTTC
CDR3: CASSIVAGTSYEQYF

J: TRBJ1-2
size: .
D: TRBD1
length: 12
V: TRBV27
DNA: TGTGCCAGCAGTTTTAGGGGGCAAGGCTACACCTTC
CDR3: CASSFRGQGYTF

J: TRBJ2-1
size: .
D: .
length: 15
V: TRBV9
DNA: TGTGCCAGCAGCGCTGCGGAGGGGTCCTACAATGAGCAGTTCTTC
CDR3: CASSAAEGSYNEQFF

J: TRBJ1-5
size: .
D: .
length: 15
V: TRBV18
DNA: TGTGCCAGCTCACCAGTTTCAGGGGCCCTAGGGCCCCAGCATTTT
CDR3: CASSPVSGALGPQHF

J: TRBJ1-5
size: .
D: .
length: 16
V: TRBV5-6
DNA: TGTGCCAGCAGCAACTCTCAGGATGACCCTAATCAGCCCCAGCATTTT
CDR3: CASSNSQDDPNQPQHF

J: TRBJ2-3
size: once
D: TRBD2
length: 17
V: TRBV7-8
DNA: TGTGCCAGCAGCTTAAGCTGGATAGCGGGGGATGGAGATACGCAGTATTTT
CDR3: CASSLSWIAGDGDTQYF

J: TRBJ2-1
size: .
D: TRBD2
length: 17
V: TRBV18
DNA: TGTGCCAGCTCTCCTACTTGGAGCGGGGGCCTCGGGGCCGAGCAGTTCTTC
CDR3: CASSPTWSGGLGAEQFF

J: TRBJ2-1
size: .
D: TRBD1
length: 14
V: TRBV12-5
DNA: TGTGCTAGTGGGCCGGGACAGGGGGACGATGAGCAGTTCTTC
CDR3: CASGPGQGDDEQFF

J: TRBJ1-2
size: .
D: .
length: 12
V: TRBV11-3
DNA: TGTGCCAGCAGCCTCGTATTATATGGCTACACCTTC
CDR3: CASSLVLYGYTF

J: TRBJ2-1
size: .
D: TRBD2
length: 19
V: TRBV7-2
DNA: TGTGCCAGCACCGGGCGGGGGGCCGCCATCTTGAGCTCCTACAATGAGCAGTTCTTC
CDR3: CASTGRGAAILSSYNEQFF

J: TRBJ1-2
size: once
D: TRBD1
length: 15
V: TRBV7-9
DNA: TGTGCCAGCAGCCCCCCCGGACAGGTCGACTATGGCTACACCTTC
CDR3: CASSPPGQVDYGYTF

J: TRBJ2-3
size: .
D: .
length: 12
V: TRBV11-3
DNA: TGTGCCAGCAGCCAGGGGCCCGATACGCAGTATTTT
CDR3: CASSQGPDTQYF

J: TRBJ2-1
size: .
D: .
length: 12
V: TRBV7-8
DNA: TGTGCCAGCAGCCCCCCGGGTAATGAGCAGTTCTTC
CDR3: CASSPPGNEQFF

J: TRBJ1-4
size: .
D: TRBD1
length: 15
V: TRBV2
DNA: TGTGCCAGCAGTGAAGCGGAGGGGGCTGGTGAAAAACTGTTTTTT
CDR3: CASSEAEGAGEKLFF

J: TRBJ2-6
size: .
D: .
length: 17
V: TRBV5-1
DNA: TGCGCCAGCAGCTTAATGGTAGTCGGGAGTGGGGCCAACGTCCTGACTTTC
CDR3: CASSLMVVGSGANVLTF

J: TRBJ1-2
size: .
D: TRBD1
length: 13
V: TRBV30
DNA: TGTGCCTGGTCGACAGGGGAGATCGGTGGCTACACCTTC
CDR3: CAWSTGEIGGYTF

J: TRBJ1-2
size: .
D: .
length: 13
V: TRBV11-2
DNA: TGTGCCAGCAGCCCCACAGGGCTAGGTGGCTACACCTTC
CDR3: CASSPTGLGGYTF

J: TRBJ1-4
size: .
D: .
length: 14
V: TRBV18
DNA: TGTGCCAGCTCACCCGGGGTAACTAATGAAAAACTGTTTTTT
CDR3: CASSPGVTNEKLFF

J: TRBJ1-6
size: .
D: .
length: 14
V: TRBV2
DNA: TGTGCCAGCAGCGCCCAGGGCGATAATTCACCCCTCCACTTT
CDR3: CASSAQGDNSPLHF

J: TRBJ1-2
size: once
D: TRBD1
length: 15
V: TRBV28
DNA: TGTGCCAGCAGTTTGAGGCTCGGACAGGGGGGTGGCTACACCTTC
CDR3: CASSLRLGQGGGYTF

J: TRBJ1-2
size: .
D: .
length: 14
V: TRBV5-1
DNA: TGCGCCAGCAGCTTCAATTTCCTTTCGGATGGCTACACCTTC
CDR3: CASSFNFLSDGYTF

J: TRBJ2-5
size: .
D: TRBD1
length: 14
V: TRBV4-2
DNA: TGTGCCCCTTCGCCGGGACAGGGTATAGAGACCCAGTACTTC
CDR3: CAPSPGQGIETQYF

J: TRBJ2-7
size: .
D: .
length: 13
V: TRBV5-1
DNA: TGCGCCAGCAGCTCCGGACAGAACTACGAGCAGTACTTC
CDR3: CASSSGQNYEQYF

J: TRBJ1-2
size: .
D: .
length: 15
V: TRBV5-1
DNA: TGCGCCAGCACCGAATCACCCGGGAGCTTTGATGGCTACACCTTC
CDR3: CASTESPGSFDGYTF

J: TRBJ1-4
size: .
D: .
length: 17
V: TRBV21-1
DNA: TGTGCCAGCAGCACACCGGGACAGGGGTGGACTAATGAAAAACTGTTTTTT
CDR3: CASSTPGQGWTNEKLFF

J: TRBJ2-3
size: .
D: TRBD1
length: 12
V: TRBV29-1
DNA: TGCAGCGGGGGGACAGATGCAGATACGCAGTATTTT
CDR3: CSGGTDADTQYF

J: TRBJ2-3
size: many
D: TRBD2
length: 16
V: TRBV6-4
DNA: TGTGCCAGCAGTGACTCGACTAGCGGGGGGGCAGATACGCAGTATTTT
CDR3: CASSDSTSGGADTQYF

J: TRBJ2-5
size: .
D: .
length: 14
V: TRBV5-1
DNA: TGCGCCAGCAGCTTGGGCAGTTCTCAAGAGACCCAGTACTTC
CDR3: CASSLGSSQETQYF

J: TRBJ1-1
size: .
D: .
length: 14
V: TRBV7-4
DNA: TGTGCCAGCAGCCCAAGGGACAAGCCCACTGAAGCTTTCTTT
CDR3: CASSPRDKPTEAFF

J: TRBJ1-2
size: .
D: .
length: 16
V: TRBV23-1
DNA: TGCGCCAGCAGTCATTCCTCTCCTTTAGCCGGGGATGGCTACACCTTC
CDR3: CASSHSSPLAGDGYTF

J: TRBJ1-4
size: .
D: .
length: 16
V: TRBV6-1
DNA: TGTGCCAGCAGTGAAGCGCAGGCCAGGGGACGGGAAAAACTGTTTTTT
CDR3: CASSEAQARGREKLFF

J: TRBJ1-1
size: .
D: .
length: 15
V: TRBV2
DNA: TGTGCCAGCAGCATCCTCAACTCGGGCGGGACTGAAGCTTTCTTT
CDR3: CASSILNSGGTEAFF